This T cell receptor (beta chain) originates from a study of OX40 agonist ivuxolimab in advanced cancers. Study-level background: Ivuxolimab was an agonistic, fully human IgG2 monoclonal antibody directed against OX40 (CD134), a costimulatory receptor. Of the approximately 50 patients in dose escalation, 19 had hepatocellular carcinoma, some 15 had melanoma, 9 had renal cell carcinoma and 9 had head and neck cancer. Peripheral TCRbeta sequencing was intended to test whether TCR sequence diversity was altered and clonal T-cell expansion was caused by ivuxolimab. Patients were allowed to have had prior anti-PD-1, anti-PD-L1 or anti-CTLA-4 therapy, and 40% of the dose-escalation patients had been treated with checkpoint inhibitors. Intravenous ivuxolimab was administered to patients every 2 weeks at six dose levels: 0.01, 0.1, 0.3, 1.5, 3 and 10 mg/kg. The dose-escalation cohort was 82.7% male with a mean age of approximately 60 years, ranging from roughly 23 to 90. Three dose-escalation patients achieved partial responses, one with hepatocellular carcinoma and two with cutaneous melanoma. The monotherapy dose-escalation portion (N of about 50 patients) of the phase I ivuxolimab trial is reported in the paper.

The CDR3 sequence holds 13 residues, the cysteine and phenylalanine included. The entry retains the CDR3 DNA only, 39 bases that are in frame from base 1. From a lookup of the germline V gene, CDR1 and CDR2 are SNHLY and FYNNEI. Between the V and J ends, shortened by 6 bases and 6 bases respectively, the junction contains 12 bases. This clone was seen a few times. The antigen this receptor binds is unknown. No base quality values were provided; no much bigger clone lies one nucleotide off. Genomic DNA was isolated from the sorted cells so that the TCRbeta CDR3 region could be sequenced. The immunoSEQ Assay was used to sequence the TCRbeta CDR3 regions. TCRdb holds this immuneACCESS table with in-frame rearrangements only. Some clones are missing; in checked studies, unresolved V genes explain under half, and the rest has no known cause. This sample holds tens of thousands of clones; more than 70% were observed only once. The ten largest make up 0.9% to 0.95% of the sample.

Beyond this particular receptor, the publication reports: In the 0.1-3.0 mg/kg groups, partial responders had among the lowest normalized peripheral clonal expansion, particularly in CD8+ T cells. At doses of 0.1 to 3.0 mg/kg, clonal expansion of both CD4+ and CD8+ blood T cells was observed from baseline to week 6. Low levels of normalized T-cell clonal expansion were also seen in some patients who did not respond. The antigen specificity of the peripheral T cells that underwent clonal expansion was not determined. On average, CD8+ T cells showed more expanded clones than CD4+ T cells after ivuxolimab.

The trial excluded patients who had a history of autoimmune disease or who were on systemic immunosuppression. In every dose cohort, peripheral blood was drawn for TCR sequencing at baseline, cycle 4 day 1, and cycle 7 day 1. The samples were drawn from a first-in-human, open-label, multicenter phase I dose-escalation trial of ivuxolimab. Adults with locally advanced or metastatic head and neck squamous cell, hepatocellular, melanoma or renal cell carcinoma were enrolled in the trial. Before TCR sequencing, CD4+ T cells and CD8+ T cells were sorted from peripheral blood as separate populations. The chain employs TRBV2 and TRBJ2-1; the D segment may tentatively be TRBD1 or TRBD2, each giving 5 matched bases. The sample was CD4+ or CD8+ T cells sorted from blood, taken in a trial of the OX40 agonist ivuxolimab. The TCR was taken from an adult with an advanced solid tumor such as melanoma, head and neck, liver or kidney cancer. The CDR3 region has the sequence CASSTSGTNEQFF. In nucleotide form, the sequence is TGTGCCAGCAGCACCTCGGGGACCAATGAGCAGTTCTTC.